A selection of T cell receptor beta chains follows, all from one sample in a study of CD8 T cells in Susac syndrome. Via MiXCR, TCRdb re-called the immunoSEQ multiplex PCR reads, giving one row per CDR3 protein. Of about 190,000 distinct CDR3 sequences listed, more than 85% were seen once; the top ten hold about 0.17%. The sequenced material came from CD8+ T cells from PBMCs. These receptors came from a human donor with Susac syndrome. Each CDR3 is given with its conserved first and last residue. Expanded clones get a size class; other rows say once, few or many, or leave the size out.

>.|TRBJ2-7|TRBV12-3/TRBV12-4
CASSPGQPISYEQYF
>.|TRBJ2-3|TRBV7-2
CASSFGASAGDTQYF
>.|TRBJ2-7|TRBV12-3/TRBV12-4
CASSLTSGGLSSYEQYF
>.|TRBJ2-1|TRBV27
CASSFGLAGVNEQFF
>.|TRBJ2-5|TRBV12-3/TRBV12-4
CASSLAGRQETQYF
>.|TRBJ1-3|TRBV9
CASSVGTGNTIYF
>.|TRBJ1-5|TRBV28
CASSLPNQPQHF
>.|TRBJ1-1|TRBV20-1
CSAWGRVQRAFF
>.|TRBJ2-2|TRBV20-1
CSASSDRAGELFF
>.|TRBJ2-7|TRBV29-1
CSARDGSYEQYF
>.|TRBJ2-3|TRBV12-5
CASGSALAGFTDTQYF
>.|TRBJ2-1|TRBV28
CASREPASYNEQFF
>.|TRBJ2-1|TRBV6-2/TRBV6-3
CASTPSPLGNEQFF
>.|TRBJ2-1|TRBV27
CASSSWVEDYNEQFF
>.|TRBJ1-1|TRBV6-4
CASSDGQGDTEAFF
>once|TRBJ2-1|TRBV5-6
CASSTTGTGTYNEQFF
>.|TRBJ1-1|TRBV11-2
CASSQGQLNTEAFF
>.|TRBJ2-3|TRBV27
CASSGRDDLSDTQYF
>.|TRBJ1-2|TRBV9
CASSVDRAPNYGYTF
>.|TRBJ2-1|TRBV12-3/TRBV12-4
CASSFPGEQFF
>.|TRBJ1-1|TRBV13
CASSYDRARGDTEAFF
>.|TRBJ2-7|TRBV7-9
CASSIAPGLAHEQYF
>.|TRBJ2-1|TRBV7-3
CASSLEGARGEQFF
>.|TRBJ2-1|TRBV20-1
CSARDPTGGYEQFF
>.|TRBJ2-5|TRBV28
CASSQTGLEQETQYF
>.|TRBJ2-3|TRBV13
CASSPTSGGPDDTQYF
>.|TRBJ2-7|TRBV6-2/TRBV6-3
CASSYFVSYEQYF
>.|TRBJ1-1|TRBV4-1
CASDGGVGWNTEAFF
>.|TRBJ2-1|TRBV28
CASSLYGTADNEQFF
>.|TRBJ2-3|TRBV5-8
CASSPTVSTDTQYF
>.|TRBJ1-4|TRBV29-1
CSVRDRASPPGGNEKLFF
>.|TRBJ2-2|TRBV20-1
CSARERTSGVGELFF
>.|TRBJ2-1|TRBV9
CASSGTSYSYNEQFF
>.|TRBJ2-6|TRBV2
CASSDGGARTF
>once|TRBJ2-7|TRBV2
CASSEERITYEQYF
>.|TRBJ2-1|TRBV7-8
CASSSENNEQFF
>.|TRBJ2-7|TRBV7-9
CASRGNRDSYEQYF
>once|TRBJ1-5|TRBV11-2
CASSRDSTGHQPQHF
>.|TRBJ2-1|TRBV7-9
CASTFPGQGTEQFF
>once|TRBJ1-1|TRBV7-9
CASSLAGFPEAFF
>few|TRBJ1-1|TRBV6-5
CASSYGQGTNTEAFF
>.|TRBJ2-7|TRBV5-6
CASSSNELLWGEQYF